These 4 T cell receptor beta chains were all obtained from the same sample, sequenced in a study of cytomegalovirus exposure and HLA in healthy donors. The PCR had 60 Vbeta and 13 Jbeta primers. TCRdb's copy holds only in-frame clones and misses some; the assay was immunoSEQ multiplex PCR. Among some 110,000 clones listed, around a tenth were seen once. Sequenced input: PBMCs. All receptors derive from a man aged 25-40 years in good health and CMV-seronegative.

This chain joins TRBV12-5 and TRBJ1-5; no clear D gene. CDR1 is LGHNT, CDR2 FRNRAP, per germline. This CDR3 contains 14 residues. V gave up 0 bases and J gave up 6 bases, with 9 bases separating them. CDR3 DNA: TGTGCTAGTGGTTTGGTACTATCGGGTCAGCCCCAGCATTTT. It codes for CASGLVLSGQPQHF.

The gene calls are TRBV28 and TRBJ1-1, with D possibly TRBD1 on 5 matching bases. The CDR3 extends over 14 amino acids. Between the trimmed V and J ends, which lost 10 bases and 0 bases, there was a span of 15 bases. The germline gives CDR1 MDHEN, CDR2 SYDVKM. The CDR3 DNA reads TGTGCCACCACAGGCGACTTCATGAACACTGAAGCTTTCTTT. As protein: CATTGDFMNTEAFF. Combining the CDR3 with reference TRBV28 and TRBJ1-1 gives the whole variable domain DVKVTQSSRYLVKRTGEKVFLECVQDMDHENMFWYRQDPGLGLRLIYFSYDVKMKEKGDIPEGYSVSREKKERFSLILESASTNQTSMYLCATTGDFMNTEAFFGQGTRLTVV.

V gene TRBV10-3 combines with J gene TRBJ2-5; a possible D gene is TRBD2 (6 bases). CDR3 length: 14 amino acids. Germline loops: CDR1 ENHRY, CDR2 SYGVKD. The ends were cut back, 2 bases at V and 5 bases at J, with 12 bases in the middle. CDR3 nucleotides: TGTGCCATCAGTGAGGGGAGTAGCGGTGAGACCCAGTACTTC. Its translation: CAISEGSSGETQYF.

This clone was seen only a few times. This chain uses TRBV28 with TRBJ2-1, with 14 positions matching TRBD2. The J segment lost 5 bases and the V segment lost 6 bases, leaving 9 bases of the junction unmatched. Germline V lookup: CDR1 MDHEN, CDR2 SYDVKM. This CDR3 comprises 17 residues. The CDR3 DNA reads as TGTGCCAGCAGACGACTAGCGGGAGGGCGGGGGGACAATGAGCAGTTCTTC. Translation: CASRRLAGGRGDNEQFF.